This TCR beta chain was obtained from a study of metastatic and nonmetastatic thyroid tumors. This clone was counted ten times or more. Other DNA sequences in this sample translate to the same CDR3. TCRdb re-called the PCR reads with MiXCR. This sample has roughly 61,000 clones, with just over 4% found just once. Treatment of any kind had been given to no patient before thyroid surgery. V was clipped by 0 bases and J by 6 bases, with 12 bases between them. Germline V lookup: CDR1 DFQATT, CDR2 SNEGSKA (reference sequence). The CDR3 contains 14 residues. The V and J genes are TRBV20-1 and TRBJ2-1, with TRBD2 as a possible D gene (6 bases). Sequences were obtained from blood. This sequence originates from a female donor with papillary thyroid cancer or a benign thyroid nodule (not recorded which). Some clones in this sample may be carry-over from other donors' samples. The CDR3: CSARDGGTTNEQFF. In DNA, the CDR3 is TGCAGTGCTAGAGATGGCGGGACGACCAATGAGCAGTTCTTC.